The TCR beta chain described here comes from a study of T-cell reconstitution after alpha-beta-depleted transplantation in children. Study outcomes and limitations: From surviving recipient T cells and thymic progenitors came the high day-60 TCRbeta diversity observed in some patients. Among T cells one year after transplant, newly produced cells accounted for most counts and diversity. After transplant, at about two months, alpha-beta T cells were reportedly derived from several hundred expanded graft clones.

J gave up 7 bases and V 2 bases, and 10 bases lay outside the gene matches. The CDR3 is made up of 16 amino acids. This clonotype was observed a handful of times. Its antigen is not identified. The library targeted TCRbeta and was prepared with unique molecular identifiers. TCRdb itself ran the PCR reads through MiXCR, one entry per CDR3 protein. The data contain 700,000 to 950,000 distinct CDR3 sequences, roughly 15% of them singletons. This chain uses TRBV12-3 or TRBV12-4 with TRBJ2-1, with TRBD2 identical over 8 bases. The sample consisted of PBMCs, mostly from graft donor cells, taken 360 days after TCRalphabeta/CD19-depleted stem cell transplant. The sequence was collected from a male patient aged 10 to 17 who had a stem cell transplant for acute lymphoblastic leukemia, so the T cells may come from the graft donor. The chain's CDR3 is CASSLPLAGDGNEQFF. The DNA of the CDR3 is TGTGCCAGCAGTTTACCGCTAGCGGGTGATGGGAATGAGCAGTTCTTC.